A selection of T cell receptor beta chains follows, all from one sample in a study of beta chain features in type 1 diabetes. Some clones are missing from TCRdb's copy, which holds only in-frame ones; the method was immunoSEQ multiplex PCR. The table has about 260,000 clones, approximately 20% seen once. Sequencing input: naive CD4+ T cells from blood. Receptors originate from a woman aged 40 to 50 with type 1 diabetes. Both conserved end residues are part of each CDR3. The order of the fields is J gene, D gene, V gene, clone size, CDR3 protein, CDR3 DNA. D genes are given only for firm matches. The size of a clone is reported for some rows only, either as once, few or many, or as a class for expanded clones.

TRBJ1-5,NA,TRBV7-9,NA,CASSLGSGAAQHF,TGTGCCAGCAGCTTAGGGAGCGGGGCAGCCCAGCATTTT
TRBJ2-5,NA,TRBV9,NA,CASSVVQSGGTQYF,TGTGCCAGCAGCGTAGTACAGTCCGGGGGGACCCAGTACTTC
TRBJ2-2,TRBD2,TRBV28,NA,CASSSSGSDTGELFF,TGTGCCAGCAGTTCCAGCGGGAGTGACACCGGGGAGCTGTTTTTT
TRBJ2-5,NA,TRBV15,few,CATSRDGSDGETQYF,TGTGCCACCAGCAGAGACGGTAGCGATGGGGAGACCCAGTACTTC
TRBJ2-7,TRBD2,TRBV29-1,NA,CSVAYRLAGAYEQYF,TGCAGCGTTGCCTATCGACTAGCGGGAGCCTACGAGCAGTACTTC
TRBJ1-1,NA,TRBV15,NA,CATSRDLGRHTEAFF,TGTGCCACCAGCAGAGACCTGGGCCGGCACACTGAAGCTTTCTTT
TRBJ2-3,NA,TRBV11-2,NA,CASSFLTGVEDTQYF,TGTGCCAGCAGCTTCTTAACGGGAGTGGAAGATACGCAGTATTTT
TRBJ2-1,TRBD1,TRBV5-1,few,CASSFPLQGNEQFF,TGCGCCAGCAGCTTTCCATTACAGGGGAATGAGCAGTTCTTC
TRBJ2-5,TRBD2,TRBV9,NA,CASSVGTSRETQYF,TGTGCCAGCAGCGTGGGGACTAGTCGAGAGACCCAGTACTTC
TRBJ1-2,NA,TRBV29-1,NA,CSVEGRGRGYGYTF,TGCAGCGTTGAAGGGCGGGGGCGAGGCTATGGCTACACCTTC
TRBJ2-3,NA,TRBV7-9,few,CASSFRGTDTQYF,TGTGCCAGCAGCTTCAGGGGCACAGATACGCAGTATTTT
TRBJ1-6,TRBD1,TRBV10-2,NA,CASSPGQGVSPLHF,TGCGCCAGCAGTCCGGGACAGGGTGTTTCACCCCTCCACTTT
TRBJ2-3,NA,TRBV4-3,NA,CASSSRRSWGTDTQYF,TGCGCCAGCAGCTCCCGTAGGAGCTGGGGCACAGATACGCAGTATTTT
TRBJ2-6,NA,TRBV5-1,NA,CASSLSGSGANVLTF,TGCGCCAGCAGCTTGTCAGGCTCTGGGGCCAACGTCCTGACTTTC
TRBJ1-2,TRBD1,TRBV5-6,NA,CASIDRGAAGYTF,TGTGCCAGCATTGACAGGGGGGCAGCTGGCTACACCTTC
TRBJ1-1,TRBD1,TRBV9,NA,CASSPRTGANTEAFF,TGTGCCAGCAGCCCCCGGACAGGGGCGAACACTGAAGCTTTCTTT
TRBJ2-7,NA,TRBV7-2,NA,CASSLAGWRYEQYF,TGTGCCAGCAGCTTAGCAGGGTGGAGGTACGAGCAGTACTTC
TRBJ1-1,NA,TRBV27,NA,CASSIRWGFEAFF,TGTGCCAGCAGTATACGTTGGGGCTTTGAAGCTTTCTTT
TRBJ1-1,NA,TRBV15,NA,CATSRLESTEAFF,TGTGCCACCAGCAGACTAGAGAGCACTGAAGCTTTCTTT
TRBJ1-5,TRBD1,TRBV28,NA,CASSSTGTEPQHF,TGTGCCAGCAGTTCCACCGGGACAGAGCCCCAGCATTTT
TRBJ1-1,NA,TRBV7-6,few,CASSSRDTEAFF,TGTGCCAGCAGCTCCAGGGACACTGAAGCTTTCTTT
TRBJ1-1,NA,TRBV2,once,CASSEGGGRLNTEAFF,TGTGCCAGCAGTGAAGGAGGGGGACGGTTAAACACTGAAGCTTTCTTT
TRBJ1-4,NA,TRBV7-9,NA,CASSLSYPQNEKLFF,TGTGCCAGCAGCTTATCGTATCCCCAGAATGAAAAACTGTTTTTT